This T cell receptor (beta chain) is from a study of patients and donors after allogeneic stem cell transplantation (dated by TCRdb to 2020 to 2021). In regard to this clonotype: It lacks a known antigen. Base quality data are lacking; no much larger clone is found one base away.

Receptor libraries were prepared by RT-PCR. Sequencing relied on a NextSeq 550. The public sequencing data were trimmed at Q25 with fastp and processed into clonotypes with MiXCR by TCRdb, which kept only in-frame beta chains. Entries are consolidated by CDR3 protein sequence, retaining the most common genes and DNA. In all, the sample holds hundreds of thousands of distinct CDR3 sequences, and 15% to 20% of those were seen once. The ten biggest clones cover less than 8% of the sample. V gives up 2 bases and J gives up 1 base, and the segment between their germline ends measures 8 bases. CDR1 MNHEY and CDR2 SVGEGT were looked up in the germline V gene. There are 15 amino acids in the CDR3, from cysteine to phenylalanine inclusive. Of the read, only the CDR3 DNA is kept; its 45 bases are in frame from base 1.

The TCR was taken from a human donor who was either an allogeneic HSCT recipient or a stem cell or donor lymphocyte infusion donor (not recorded which). It is not recorded whose cells these are; they may come from a transplant donor. The sample was blood, either unsorted or a sorted T cell fraction (not recorded which). This chain is built from TRBV6-2 or TRBV6-3 and TRBJ2-2; TRBD1 is a possible D gene, resting on 5 matching bases. The encoded CDR3 is CASSYVRVNTGELFF. Here is the DNA: TGTGCCAGCAGTTACGTCAGGGTGAACACCGGGGAGCTGTTTTTT.